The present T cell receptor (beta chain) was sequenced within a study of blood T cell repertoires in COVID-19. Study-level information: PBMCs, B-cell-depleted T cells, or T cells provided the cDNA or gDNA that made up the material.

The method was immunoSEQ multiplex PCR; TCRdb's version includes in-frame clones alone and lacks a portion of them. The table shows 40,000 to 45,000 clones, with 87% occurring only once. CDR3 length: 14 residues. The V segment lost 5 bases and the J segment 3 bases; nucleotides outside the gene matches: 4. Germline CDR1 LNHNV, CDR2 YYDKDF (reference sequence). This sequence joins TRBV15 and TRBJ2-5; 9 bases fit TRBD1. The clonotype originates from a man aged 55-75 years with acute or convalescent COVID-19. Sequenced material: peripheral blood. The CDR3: CATSRGQGEETQYF. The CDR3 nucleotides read TGTGCCACCAGCCGGGGACAGGGCGAAGAGACCCAGTACTTC.